A single sample is the source of the 31 T cell receptor beta chains below, sequenced in a study of blood T cell repertoires in COVID-19. TCRdb keeps only in-frame clones here, not all; method: immunoSEQ multiplex PCR. The sample consists of about 170,000 clones, roughly four fifths of them appearing once. Sequencing was done on a sample of peripheral blood. These TCRs come from a human donor with acute or convalescent COVID-19. The donor label of this sample is uncertain.

CDR3 in DNA: TGTGCCAGCAGCTTAGACCCCCAGCGCGGGTGGGAGCTGTTTTTT. It specifies CASSLDPQRGWELFF. The rearrangement links TRBV7-6 to TRBJ2-2; D is possibly TRBD2 (5 bases). V lost 1 base to trimming and J lost 9 bases, with 15 bases between them. Germline V gene data show CDR1 as SGHVS and CDR2 as FNYEAQ. This CDR3 spans 15 amino acids.

By frequency in the sample, this clone is medium-sized. The chain joins TRBV7-9 to TRBJ1-6; D is possibly TRBD1 (6 bases). The germline V gene encodes CDR1 SEHNR and CDR2 FQNEAQ (reference sequence). Trimming took 5 bases from V and 6 from J, leaving 17 bases between them. The CDR3 extends over 16 amino acids. DNA for the CDR3: TGTGCCAGCAGCCCGATCCGGCAGGGGCCTAATTCACCCCTCCACTTT. This sequence encodes CASSPIRQGPNSPLHF.

This chain joins TRBV6-1 and TRBJ2-3, with a possible D match to TRBD2 (6 bases). Germline assignment: CDR1 MNHNS and CDR2 SASEGT. This CDR3 region has 14 residues. Between the trimmed V and J ends, which lost 0 bases and 7 bases, there was a span of 11 bases. The CDR3: CASSEAGGQNTQYF. The CDR3 nucleotides are TGTGCCAGCAGTGAAGCGGGAGGCCAGAATACGCAGTATTTT.

This chain connects TRBV28 to TRBJ1-5; tentative D call: TRBD1 (6 bases). The V and J ends lost 8 bases and 7 bases respectively, with 15 bases between them. From germline, CDR1 is MDHEN and CDR2 SYDVKM. There are 13 residues in the CDR3. CDR3 bases: TGTGCCAGCTGGACAGCTGGGGCCCAGCCCCAGCATTTT. This gives the protein CASWTAGAQPQHF.

The CDR3 protein is CASRDRAGGANVLTF. CDR3 coding DNA: TGTGCCAGCAGAGACAGGGCCGGTGGGGCCAACGTCCTGACTTTC. This sequence joins TRBV2 and TRBJ2-6, with 7 bases aligning to TRBD1. Germline assignment: CDR1 SNHLY and CDR2 FYNNEI. The CDR3 is 15 amino acids. The V gene end was trimmed by 6 bases and the J gene end by 3 bases; junction bases not matched to a gene: 5.

The J gene is TRBJ1-1, the V gene TRBV7-8; 10 bases are shared with TRBD1. The CDR3 spans 16 residues. Looked up from germline, CDR1 is SGHVS and CDR2 is FQNEAQ. V trimming: 3 bases; J trimming: 5 bases; junction bases outside the gene matches: 9. The CDR3 is CASSFSGTGESTEAFF. The CDR3 coding sequence is TGTGCCAGCAGCTTCTCCGGGACAGGGGAATCGACTGAAGCTTTCTTT.

The genes are TRBV27 and TRBJ2-1, with 8 bases matching TRBD2. CDR1 MNHEY and CDR2 SMNVEV come from the germline V gene (reference sequence). This CDR3 comprises 16 residues. The trim removed 3 bases at V and 7 bases at J, leaving 11 bases unmatched. The DNA of the CDR3 is TGTGCCAGCAGTTTTTTCAGCGGGGGAGCGGGGAATGAGCAGTTCTTC. Its translation is CASSFFSGGAGNEQFF.

This sequence joins TRBV2 and TRBJ2-3, with 8 bases aligning to TRBD2. The germline V gene has CDR1 SNHLY and CDR2 FYNNEI. The CDR3 contains 14 residues. After removal of 7 bases from V and 1 base from J, the junction contained 4 bases not matched to a gene. The chain's CDR3 is CASKPLAGTDTQYF. The DNA of the CDR3 is TGTGCCAGCAAGCCACTAGCGGGCACAGATACGCAGTATTTT.

The chain couples TRBV5-1 to TRBJ2-1; D is uncertain. The CDR3 is made up of 14 amino acids. Trimming shortened V by 5 bases and J by 4 bases, and 13 bases separated the two germline ends. Germline V gives CDR1 SGHRS, CDR2 YFSETQ. CDR3 bases: TGCGCCAGCAGTTACCCTAACCTTTACAATGAGCAGTTCTTC. Translating it yields CASSYPNLYNEQFF.

The chain uses TRBV2 and TRBJ1-3; D may be TRBD1 (5 bases). The V gene's germline CDR1 is SNHLY and CDR2 FYNNEI. The CDR3 has 18 amino acids. V dropped 3 bases and J dropped 0 bases, with 18 bases sitting between them. The CDR3 protein is CASSDAGLVGPSGNTIYF. The CDR3 DNA sequence: TGTGCCAGCAGTGATGCAGGTTTGGTGGGGCCCTCTGGAAACACCATATATTTT.

V gene TRBV6-5 combines with J gene TRBJ1-4; the D gene is possibly TRBD1 (5 bases). Trimming pared 4 bases from V and 5 bases from J, leaving 14 bases between. Germline V lookup: CDR1 MNHEY, CDR2 SVGAGI. The CDR3 is made up of 15 amino acids. This CDR3 reads CASSSPRDPNEKLFF. The CDR3 DNA reads TGTGCCAGCAGTTCCCCGCGGGACCCGAATGAAAAACTGTTTTTT.

This CDR3 is CASSPDRVNEQFF. The CDR3 bases are TGTGCCAGCAGCCCGGACAGGGTGAATGAGCAGTTCTTC. The genes are TRBV7-8 and TRBJ2-1; 8 bases fit TRBD1. There are 13 residues in the CDR3. Germline V gene sequence: CDR1 SGHVS, CDR2 FQNEAQ. The ends lost 5 bases at V and 7 bases at J; junction bases unmatched: 4.

The sample holds many counts of this clone. The rearrangement links TRBV18 to TRBJ2-7; 8 positions agree with TRBD1. Trimming cost V 2 bases and J 6 bases; bases outside gene matches: 3. The CDR3 is 13 amino acids. Per germline, CDR1 KGHSH and CDR2 LQKENI. CDR3 nucleotides: TGTGCCAGCTCACCAACGACAGGGGCCGAGCAGTACTTC. Its translation is CASSPTTGAEQYF.

The chain links TRBV6-6 to TRBJ1-4; D not resolved. The length of the CDR3 is 14 residues. V was cut by 0 bases and J by 10 bases, with 12 bases left in between. Germline V CDR1 and CDR2: MNHNY, SVGAGI (reference sequence). The CDR3 sequence: CASSYSSQRGKLFF. The CDR3 DNA reads TGTGCCAGCAGTTACTCGTCCCAGCGGGGAAAACTGTTTTTT.

The chain carries TRBV19 and TRBJ2-5; D might be TRBD1 (6 bases). CDR1 and CDR2 from the germline V gene are LNHDA and SQIVND (reference sequence). Between the trimmed V and J ends, which lost 7 bases and 1 base, there was a span of 10 bases. The CDR3 covers 13 residues. CDR3 in amino acids: CASNNRAQETQYF. CDR3 DNA: TGTGCCAGTAACAACAGGGCCCAAGAGACCCAGTACTTC.

The V and J genes are TRBV5-5 and TRBJ2-3, with TRBD2 matching 7 bases. V dropped 4 bases and J dropped 4; count of bases not matched to a gene: 9. The CDR3 is 15 residues long. Germline CDR1 is SGHKS and CDR2 is YYEKEE (reference sequence). CDR3 region: CASSPEGGSADTQYF. The CDR3 DNA follows: TGTGCCAGCAGCCCGGAGGGCGGGAGCGCAGATACGCAGTATTTT.

V usage is TRBV2 and J usage is TRBJ2-3; D ambiguous. Per germline, CDR1 SNHLY and CDR2 FYNNEI. The V gene lost 9 bases and the J gene lost 1 base, with 14 bases spanning the gap. The CDR3 is 14 residues long. CDR3 loop: CASPKPSGTDTQYF. In DNA, the CDR3 is TGTGCCAGTCCCAAGCCGAGCGGCACAGATACGCAGTATTTT.

This clone was observed a handful of times. This chain joins TRBV19 and TRBJ1-5; 9 positions agree with TRBD1. Germline CDR1 reads LNHDA; CDR2 reads SQIVND (reference sequence). The CDR3 is 14 amino acids. Trimming removed 11 bases from V and 3 bases from J; junction bases left unmatched: 8. As DNA, the CDR3 is TGTGCCGGTAACCGGGACAGGGCCAATCAGCCCCAGCATTTT. Its protein is CAGNRDRANQPQHF.

The CDR3 DNA reads as TGTGCCAGCAGTCCTAGTATAAGGGGGACCCAGTACTTC. The encoded protein is CASSPSIRGTQYF. The genes are TRBV28 and TRBJ2-5; TRBD1 might be the D (5 bases). V shed 5 bases and J shed 7 bases, with 14 bases lying between them. This CDR3 region has 13 residues. From germline, CDR1 is MDHEN and CDR2 SYDVKM.

The gene calls are TRBV12-2 and TRBJ1-5. TRBV12-2 counts as a pseudogene. The CDR3 consists of 15 residues. CDR3 amino acids: CASRNFWRLNQPQHF. The CDR3 DNA reads TGTGCAAGTCGCAATTTCTGGAGGCTCAATCAGCCCCAGCATTTT.

The J gene is TRBJ1-1, the V gene TRBV6-5, with unresolved D. Trimming stripped 5 bases from V and 7 bases from J, with 8 bases between. The CDR3 extends over 11 amino acids. From germline, CDR1 is MNHEY and CDR2 SVGAGI. CDR3 sequence: CASSQTNEAFF. CDR3 nucleotides: TGTGCCAGCAGTCAGACAAATGAAGCTTTCTTT.

About this clone itself: The sample carries other DNA sequences with the same CDR3. V gene TRBV5-1 combines with J gene TRBJ1-3; 10 positions match TRBD1. This CDR3 is built from 15 residues. Germline V gene sequence: CDR1 SGHRS, CDR2 YFSETQ. With V trimmed by 3 bases and J by 4 bases, 4 bases remained unmatched. In DNA, the CDR3 is TGCGCCAGCAGCTCGGGACAGGGGTCAGGAAACACCATATATTTT. It codes for CASSSGQGSGNTIYF.

The chain has TRBV7-3 and TRBJ2-1, with no clear D. CDR3 length: 13 residues. Trimming stripped 2 bases from V and 7 bases from J, with 9 bases between. The V gene's germline CDR1 is SGHTA and CDR2 FQGTGA. The CDR3 DNA reads TGTGCCAGCAGCTTATCGCTCACTAATGAGCAGTTCTTC. It yields the protein CASSLSLTNEQFF.

This rearrangement joins TRBV30 to TRBJ2-5; 10 nucleotides match TRBD2. Germline V gene data show CDR1 as GTSNPN and CDR2 as SVGIG (reference sequence). V was pared by 0 bases and J by 8 bases, with 12 bases of the junction left unmatched. CDR3 length: 16 amino acids. CDR3 nucleotide sequence: TGTGCCTGGAGTGTACGGCCCACTAGCGGGGAAGGAACCCAGTACTTC. This encodes CAWSVRPTSGEGTQYF.

The V call is TRBV21-1, the J call TRBJ1-5; no check of the table's D call, TRBD1, against the DNA was made. TRBV21-1 is a pseudogene segment. There are 16 residues in the CDR3. The CDR3 nucleotides read TGTGCCAGCAGCACCACTGCAAGCCCCACCAGGCAGCCCCAGCATTTT. Translating it yields CASSTTASPTRQPQHF.

The chain joins TRBV18 to TRBJ2-7; TRBD1 aligns across 10 bases. Germline trimming cut 3 bases from V and 3 bases from J; bases unmatched to any gene: 2. The CDR3 totals 14 residues. Looked up from germline, CDR1 is KGHSH and CDR2 is LQKENI. The CDR3 region has the DNA TGTGCCAGCTCACCCGGGACAGGGGTCTACGAGCAGTACTTC. Its translation: CASSPGTGVYEQYF.

The chain uses TRBV5-6 and TRBJ1-2, with D perhaps matching TRBD1 (5 bases). CDR3 size: 12 residues. The germline V gene encodes CDR1 SGHDT and CDR2 YYEEEE. Trimming left V 4 bases short and J 6 bases short, with 10 bases between. The CDR3 here is CASSVLTDGYTF. In DNA, the CDR3 is TGTGCCAGCAGCGTCTTGACAGATGGCTACACCTTC.

The sample holds a few counts of this clone. The chain combines TRBV5-1 with TRBJ1-2; 7 bases agree with TRBD1. The CDR3 is 14 amino acids. The trim removed 4 bases at V and 7 bases at J, leaving 10 bases unmatched. CDR1 is SGHRS, CDR2 YFSETQ, per germline. CDR3 nucleotides: TGCGCCAGCAGCCAACCCGGGACAGTCTCTGGCTACACCTTC. Its protein is CASSQPGTVSGYTF. Full variable domain (remainder filled in from reference TRBV5-1 and TRBJ1-2): KAGVTQTPRYLIKTRGQQVTLSCSPISGHRSVSWYQQTPGQGLQFLFEYFSETQRNKGNFPGRFSGRQFSNSRSEMNVSTLELGDSALYLCASSQPGTVSGYTFGSGTRLTVV.

This clone was counted a few times. V is TRBV14 and J is TRBJ2-7; possible D gene TRBD2, 5 bases. The germline V gene encodes CDR1 SGHDN and CDR2 FVKESK. The CDR3 is 16 residues long. V was pared by 1 base and J by 6 bases, with 19 bases between. The CDR3 region has the DNA TGTGCCAGCAGCCAAGTCCGGGCTTTTAATGGAGGCGAGCAGTACTTC. Translated, it gives CASSQVRAFNGGEQYF.

This chain connects TRBV5-8 to TRBJ1-4, with 10 bases matching TRBD1. The germline gives CDR1 SGHTS, CDR2 YDEGEE. J gave up 0 bases and V 4 bases, and 6 bases lay outside the gene matches. CDR3 length: 17 residues. CDR3 residues: CASSPGQGEATNEKLFF. The DNA for the CDR3 is TGTGCCAGCAGCCCCGGACAGGGGGAAGCAACTAATGAAAAACTGTTTTTT.

This clone was found once. The rearrangement links TRBV28 to TRBJ1-2; tentative D call: TRBD1 (5 bases). Germline V gene data show CDR1 as MDHEN and CDR2 as SYDVKM. The V end lost 2 bases, the J end lost 5 bases, and 9 bases lay between the germline ends. The CDR3 is 13 amino acids. In nucleotides, the CDR3 is TGTGCCAGCAGTTTACGGGGGTTATATGGCTACACCTTC. Translated: CASSLRGLYGYTF.